A selection of T cell receptor beta chains follows, all from one sample in a study of shared clonotypes between healthy human individuals. Profiled with immunoSEQ multiplex PCR; TCRdb holds only in-frame clones, not every one. This table has roughly 640,000 clones, less than 98% appearing once. Sequenced: naive CD4+ T cells sorted from blood. Receptor source: a woman aged 25 to 39 in good health. Both conserved end residues are part of each CDR3. The D gene is left open where the match is weak. Only part of the rows carry a size: once, few, many, or a class if the clone is expanded.

TRBD2	-	19	TRBV7-2	TRBJ2-2	TGTGCCAGCAGCACACGGCTGGGTGCTAGCGGAAGGAACACCGGGGGGCTGTTTTTT	CASSTRLGASGRNTGGLFF
-	-	13	TRBV2	TRBJ1-5	TGTGCCAGCAGTGTAGGCGTAAATCAGCCCCAGCATTTT	CASSVGVNQPQHF
TRBD1	-	15	TRBV28	TRBJ1-2	TGTGCCAGCAGTTCGCCCCAGGGGGCGTTGGGTGGCTACACCTTC	CASSSPQGALGGYTF
-	once	14	TRBV2	TRBJ2-1	TGTGCCAGCACGATTGTTCTAGCCGGTAATGAGCAGTTCTTC	CASTIVLAGNEQFF
TRBD1	-	16	TRBV7-3	TRBJ2-2	TGTGCCAGCAGCGATGACGGGACAGGGAGTTCCGGGGAGCTGTTTTTT	CASSDDGTGSSGELFF
TRBD2	-	14	TRBV28	TRBJ2-1	TGTGCCAGCAGTTTTGGCGGGAGGGCCAATGAGCAGTTCTTC	CASSFGGRANEQFF
-	once	15	TRBV7-8	TRBJ2-7	TGTGCCAGCAGCGCGGGGCATGGGACAGCCTACGAGCAGTACTTC	CASSAGHGTAYEQYF
TRBD1	-	15	TRBV28	TRBJ2-5	TGTGCCAGCAGTTTCGGGACAGGGGAGGGCGAGACCCAGTACTTC	CASSFGTGEGETQYF
-	-	14	TRBV30	TRBJ1-1	TGTGCCTGGAGTGTATTAGCGAGGGTCACTGAAGCTTTCTTT	CAWSVLARVTEAFF
-	-	15	TRBV5-1	TRBJ2-6	TGCGCCAGCACTGAGCTGTCCTCTGGGGCCAACGTCCTGACTTTC	CASTELSSGANVLTF
TRBD2	-	17	TRBV5-1	TRBJ2-2	TGCGCCAGCAGCTTGCGGACTAGCGGGAGGGCCTCCGGGGAGCTGTTTTTT	CASSLRTSGRASGELFF
-	once	14	TRBV27	TRBJ2-2	TGTGCCAGCAGTTTCCGACCGTTCACCGGGGAGCTGTTTTTT	CASSFRPFTGELFF
-	-	15	TRBV28	TRBJ1-2	TGTGCCAGCAGTAGTTGGGGGGCGCAGGTCTATGGCTACACCTTC	CASSSWGAQVYGYTF